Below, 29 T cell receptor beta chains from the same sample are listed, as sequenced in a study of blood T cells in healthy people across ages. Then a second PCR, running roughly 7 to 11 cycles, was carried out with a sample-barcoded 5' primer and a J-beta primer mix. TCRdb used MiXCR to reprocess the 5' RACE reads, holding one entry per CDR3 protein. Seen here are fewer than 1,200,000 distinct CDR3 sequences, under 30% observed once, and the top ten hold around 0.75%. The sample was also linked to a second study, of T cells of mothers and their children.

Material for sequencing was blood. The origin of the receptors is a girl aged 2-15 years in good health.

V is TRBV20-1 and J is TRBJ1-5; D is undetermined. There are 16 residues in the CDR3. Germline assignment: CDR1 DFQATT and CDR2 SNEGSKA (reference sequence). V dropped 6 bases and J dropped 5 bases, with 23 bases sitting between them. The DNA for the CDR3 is TGCAGTGCCAGACCCACTGCGAGGACCTCGGATCAGCCCCAGCATTTT. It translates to CSARPTARTSDQPQHF.

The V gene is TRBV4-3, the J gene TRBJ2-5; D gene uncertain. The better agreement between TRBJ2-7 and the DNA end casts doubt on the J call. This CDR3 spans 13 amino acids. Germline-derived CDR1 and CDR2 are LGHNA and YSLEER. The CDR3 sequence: CASSQVLHFEQYF. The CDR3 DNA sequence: TGCGCCAGCAGCCAGGTTCTACATTTCGAGCAGTACTTC.

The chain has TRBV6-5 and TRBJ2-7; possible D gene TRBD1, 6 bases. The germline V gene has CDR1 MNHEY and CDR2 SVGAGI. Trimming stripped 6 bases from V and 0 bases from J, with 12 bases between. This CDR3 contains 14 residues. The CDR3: CASRLQGFSYEQYF. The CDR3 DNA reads TGTGCCAGCAGATTACAGGGTTTCTCCTACGAGCAGTACTTC.

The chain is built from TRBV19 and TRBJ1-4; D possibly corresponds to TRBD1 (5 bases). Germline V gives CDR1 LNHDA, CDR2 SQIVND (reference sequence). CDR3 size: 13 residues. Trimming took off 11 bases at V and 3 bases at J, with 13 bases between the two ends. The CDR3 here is CAGGGEANEKLFF. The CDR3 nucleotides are TGTGCCGGGGGAGGAGAGGCTAATGAAAAACTGTTTTTT.

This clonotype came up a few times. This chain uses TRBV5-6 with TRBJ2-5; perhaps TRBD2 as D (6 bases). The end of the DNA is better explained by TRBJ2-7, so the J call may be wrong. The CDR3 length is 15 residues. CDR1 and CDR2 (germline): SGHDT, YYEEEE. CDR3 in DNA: TGTGCCAGCAGTCACCGGGACTTCATCTTGTCCGAGCAGTACTTC. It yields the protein CASSHRDFILSEQYF.

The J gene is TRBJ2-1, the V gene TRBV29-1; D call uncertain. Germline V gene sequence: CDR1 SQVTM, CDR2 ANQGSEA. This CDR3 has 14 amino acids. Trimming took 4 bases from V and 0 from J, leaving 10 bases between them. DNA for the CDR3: TGCAGCGTTGTTGACCCCCGCTCCTACAATGAGCAGTTCTTC. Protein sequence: CSVVDPRSYNEQFF.

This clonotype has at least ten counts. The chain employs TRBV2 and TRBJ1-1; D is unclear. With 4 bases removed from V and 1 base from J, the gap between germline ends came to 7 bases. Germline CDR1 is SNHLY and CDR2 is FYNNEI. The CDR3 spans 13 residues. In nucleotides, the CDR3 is TGTGCCAGCAGTGTTAACGGGAACACTGAAGCTTTCTTT. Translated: CASSVNGNTEAFF.

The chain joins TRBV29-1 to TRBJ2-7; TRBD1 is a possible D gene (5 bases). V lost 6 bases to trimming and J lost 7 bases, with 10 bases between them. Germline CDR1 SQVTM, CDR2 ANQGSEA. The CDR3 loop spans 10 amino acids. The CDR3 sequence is CSVLTEEQYF. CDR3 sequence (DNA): TGCAGCGTGTTGACAGAGGAGCAGTACTTC.

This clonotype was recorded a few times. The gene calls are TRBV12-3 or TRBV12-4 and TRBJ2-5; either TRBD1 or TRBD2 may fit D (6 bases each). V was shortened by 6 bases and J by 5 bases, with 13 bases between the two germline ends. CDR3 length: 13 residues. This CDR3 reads CASSTLGGETQYF. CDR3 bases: TGTGCCAGCAGCACCTTAGGGGGGGAGACCCAGTACTTC.

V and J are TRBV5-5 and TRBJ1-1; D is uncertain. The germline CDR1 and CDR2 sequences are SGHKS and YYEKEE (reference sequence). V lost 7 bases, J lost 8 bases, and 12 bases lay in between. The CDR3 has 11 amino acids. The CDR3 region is CASGVGLEAFF. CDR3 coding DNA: TGTGCCAGCGGGGTCGGTCTCGAAGCTTTCTTT.

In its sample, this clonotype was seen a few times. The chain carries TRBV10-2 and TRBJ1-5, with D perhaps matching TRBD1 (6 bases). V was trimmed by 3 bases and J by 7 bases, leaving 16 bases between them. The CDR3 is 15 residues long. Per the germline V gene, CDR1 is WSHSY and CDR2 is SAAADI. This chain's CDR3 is CASSEVGTGWQPQHF. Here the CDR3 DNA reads TGCGCCAGCAGTGAAGTAGGAACAGGGTGGCAGCCCCAGCATTTT.

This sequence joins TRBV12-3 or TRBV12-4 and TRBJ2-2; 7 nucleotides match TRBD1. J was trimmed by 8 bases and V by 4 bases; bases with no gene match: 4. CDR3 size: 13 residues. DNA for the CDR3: TGTGCCAGCAGTTGGACAGGTTTAGGGGAGCTGTTTTTT. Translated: CASSWTGLGELFF.

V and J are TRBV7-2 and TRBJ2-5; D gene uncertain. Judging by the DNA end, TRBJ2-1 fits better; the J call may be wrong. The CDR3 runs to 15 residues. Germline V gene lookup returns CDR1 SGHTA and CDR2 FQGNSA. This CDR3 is CASSSDKIKYNEQFF. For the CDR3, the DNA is TGTGCCAGCAGCTCCGACAAGATAAAATACAATGAGCAGTTCTTC.

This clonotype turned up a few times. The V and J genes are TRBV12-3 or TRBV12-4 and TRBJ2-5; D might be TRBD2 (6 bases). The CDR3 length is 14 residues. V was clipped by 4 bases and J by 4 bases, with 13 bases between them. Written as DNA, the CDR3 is TGTGCCAGCAGTTCGACCGGGAGCCGAGAGACCCAGTACTTC. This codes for CASSSTGSRETQYF.

In DNA form, the CDR3 reads TGTGCCAGTAGTGGCCCCGGGACAGGGGAACTGTTTTTT. Protein: CASSGPGTGELFF. This chain joins TRBV19 and TRBJ1-4; 10 bases line up with TRBD1. Germline CDR1 and CDR2: LNHDA and SQIVND (reference sequence). Trimming took 5 bases from V and 12 from J; bases not matched to a gene: 6. This CDR3 is 13 amino acids long.

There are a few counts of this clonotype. The CDR3 coding sequence is TGTGCCACCAGTGATTTGCGGGAGGGGCTCAATGAGCAGTTCTTC. Translation: CATSDLREGLNEQFF. The chain is built from TRBV24-1 and TRBJ2-5, with TRBD2 matching over 8 bases. The J call may be in error: the DNA end matches TRBJ2-1 better. The CDR3 spans 15 residues. CDR1 and CDR2 from the germline V gene are KGHDR and SFDVKD.

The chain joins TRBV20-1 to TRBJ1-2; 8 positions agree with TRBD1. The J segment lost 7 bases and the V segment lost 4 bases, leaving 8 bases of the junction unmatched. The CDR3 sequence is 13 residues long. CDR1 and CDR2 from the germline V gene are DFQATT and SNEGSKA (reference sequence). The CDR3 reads CSATPQGAGGYTF. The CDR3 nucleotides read TGCAGTGCTACCCCCCAGGGGGCGGGTGGCTACACCTTC.

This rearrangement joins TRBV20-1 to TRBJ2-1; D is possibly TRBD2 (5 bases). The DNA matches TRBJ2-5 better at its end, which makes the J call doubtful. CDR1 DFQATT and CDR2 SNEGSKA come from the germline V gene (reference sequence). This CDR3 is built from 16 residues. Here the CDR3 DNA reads TGCAGTGCTAGAGATCGGTTGACTACCCTCGAGCAGACCCAGTACTTC. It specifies CSARDRLTTLEQTQYF.

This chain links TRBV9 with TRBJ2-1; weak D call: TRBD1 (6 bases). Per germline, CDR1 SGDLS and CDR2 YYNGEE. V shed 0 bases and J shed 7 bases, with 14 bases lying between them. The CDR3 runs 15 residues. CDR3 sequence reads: CASSVAGSGENEQFF. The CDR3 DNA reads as TGTGCCAGCAGCGTAGCAGGTTCAGGGGAAAATGAGCAGTTCTTC.

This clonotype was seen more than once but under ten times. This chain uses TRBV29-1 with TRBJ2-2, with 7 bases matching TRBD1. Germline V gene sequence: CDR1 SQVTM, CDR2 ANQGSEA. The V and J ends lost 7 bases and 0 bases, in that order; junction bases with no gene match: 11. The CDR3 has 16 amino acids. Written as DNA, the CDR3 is TGCAGCGCAGTCCCGGGACAGTGCTCGAACACCGGGGAGCTGTTTTTT. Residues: CSAVPGQCSNTGELFF.

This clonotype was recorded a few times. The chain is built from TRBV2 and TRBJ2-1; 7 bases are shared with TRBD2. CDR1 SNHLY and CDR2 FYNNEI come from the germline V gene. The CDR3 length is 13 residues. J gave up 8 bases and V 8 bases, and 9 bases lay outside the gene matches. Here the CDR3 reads CASEPTSIDEQFF. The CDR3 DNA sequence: TGTGCCAGCGAGCCGACTAGCATCGATGAGCAGTTCTTC.

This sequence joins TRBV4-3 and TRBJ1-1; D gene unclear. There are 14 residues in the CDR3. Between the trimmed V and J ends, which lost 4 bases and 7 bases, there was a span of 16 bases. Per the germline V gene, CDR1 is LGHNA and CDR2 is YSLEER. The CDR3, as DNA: TGCGCCAGCAGCCCCGCGGGGTACGGGGATGAAGCTTTCTTT. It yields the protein CASSPAGYGDEAFF.

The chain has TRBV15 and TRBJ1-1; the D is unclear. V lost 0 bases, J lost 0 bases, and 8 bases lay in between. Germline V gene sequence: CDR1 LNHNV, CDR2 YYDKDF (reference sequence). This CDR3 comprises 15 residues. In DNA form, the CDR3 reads TGTGCCACCAGCAGAGATGGAGGCGTGAACACTGAAGCTTTCTTT. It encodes CATSRDGGVNTEAFF.

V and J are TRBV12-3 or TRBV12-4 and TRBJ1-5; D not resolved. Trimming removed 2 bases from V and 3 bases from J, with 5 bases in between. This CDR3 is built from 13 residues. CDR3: CASSLTVNQPQHF. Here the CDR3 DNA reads TGTGCCAGCAGTTTAACAGTCAATCAGCCCCAGCATTTT.

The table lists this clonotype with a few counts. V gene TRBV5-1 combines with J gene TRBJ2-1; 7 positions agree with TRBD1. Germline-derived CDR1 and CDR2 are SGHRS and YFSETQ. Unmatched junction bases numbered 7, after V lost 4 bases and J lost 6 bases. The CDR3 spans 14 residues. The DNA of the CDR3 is TGCGCCAGCAGCCTACGACAGGGCCGCAATGAGCAGTTCTTC. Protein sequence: CASSLRQGRNEQFF.

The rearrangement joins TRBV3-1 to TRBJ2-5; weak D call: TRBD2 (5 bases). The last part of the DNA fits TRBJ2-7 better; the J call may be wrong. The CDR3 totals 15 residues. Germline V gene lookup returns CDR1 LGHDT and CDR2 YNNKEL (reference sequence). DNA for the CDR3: TGTGCCAGCAGCCAAGATCTCTCCGGGGACTACGAGCAGTACTTC. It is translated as CASSQDLSGDYEQYF.

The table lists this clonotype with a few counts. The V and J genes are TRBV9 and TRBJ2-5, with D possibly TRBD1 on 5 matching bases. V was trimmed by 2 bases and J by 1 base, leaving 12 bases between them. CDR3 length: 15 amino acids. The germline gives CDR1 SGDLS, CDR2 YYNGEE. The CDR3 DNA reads TGTGCCAGCAGCGTTTCCGGCAGGGTCCAAGAGACCCAGTACTTC. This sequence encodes CASSVSGRVQETQYF.

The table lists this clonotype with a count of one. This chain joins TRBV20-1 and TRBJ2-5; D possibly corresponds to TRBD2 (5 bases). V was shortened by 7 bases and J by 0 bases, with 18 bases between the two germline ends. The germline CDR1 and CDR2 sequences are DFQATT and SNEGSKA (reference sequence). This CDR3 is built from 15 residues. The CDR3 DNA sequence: TGCAGTGGATCGGAGGACTTTAAGTACCAAGAGACCCAGTACTTC. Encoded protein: CSGSEDFKYQETQYF.

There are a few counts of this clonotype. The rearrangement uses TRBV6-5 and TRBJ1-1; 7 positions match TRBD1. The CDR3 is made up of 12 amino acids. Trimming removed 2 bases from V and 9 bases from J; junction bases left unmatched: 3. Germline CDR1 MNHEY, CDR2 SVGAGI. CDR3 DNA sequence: TGTGCCAGCAGTTACCAGGGGGGGAAAGCTTTCTTT. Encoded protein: CASSYQGGKAFF.